The 7 T cell receptor beta chains in this list originate from one sample, sequenced in a study of OX40 agonist ivuxolimab in advanced cancers. Libraries were prepared by immunoSEQ multiplex PCR; TCRdb keeps only in-frame clonotypes and omits some of them. The data contain some 71,000 clones, 84% of them seen just once; the ten biggest clones take up about 0.72%. The starting material was CD4+ or CD8+ T cells sorted from blood, obtained in a trial of the OX40 agonist ivuxolimab. The receptors come from an adult with an advanced solid tumor such as melanoma, head and neck, liver or kidney cancer.

The chain uses TRBV6-6 and TRBJ2-7; TRBD1 is a possible D gene (6 bases). V was pared by 6 bases and J by 4 bases, with 10 bases between. Germline assignment: CDR1 MNHNY and CDR2 SVGAGI (reference sequence). This CDR3 contains 12 residues. CDR3 in amino acids: CASSRTGYEQYF. The CDR3 DNA follows: TGTGCCAGCAGCCGAACAGGGTACGAGCAGTACTTC.

This chain links TRBV29-1 with TRBJ1-2; D ambiguous. Germline V gene sequence: CDR1 SQVTM, CDR2 ANQGSEA. The CDR3 extends over 11 amino acids. V dropped 4 bases and J dropped 4 bases, with 7 bases sitting between them. CDR3 nucleotide sequence: TGCAGCGTTGTAGCGGCCTATGGCTACACCTTC. It codes for CSVVAAYGYTF. Filled out from reference TRBV29-1 and TRBJ1-2, the complete variable domain reads SAVISQKPSRDICQRGTSLTIQCQVDSQVTMMFWYRQQPGQSLTLIATANQGSEATYESGFVIDKFPISRPNLTFSTLTVSNMSPEDSSIYLCSVVAAYGYTFGSGTRLTVV.

There are a few counts of this clone. This chain joins TRBV28 and TRBJ1-5; D is perhaps TRBD1 (5 bases). CDR1 is MDHEN and CDR2 is SYDVKM in the germline V gene. The CDR3 covers 14 residues. The V end lost 2 bases, the J end lost 6 bases, and 11 bases lay between the germline ends. The CDR3 reads CASSLLGETQPQHF. CDR3 bases: TGTGCCAGCAGTTTACTAGGGGAAACTCAGCCCCAGCATTTT.

The chain carries TRBV5-1 and TRBJ1-2; no reliable D call. The ends were cut back, 1 base at V and 4 bases at J, with 14 bases in the middle. The CDR3 totals 15 residues. Germline assignment: CDR1 SGHRS and CDR2 YFSETQ. In DNA, the CDR3 is TGCGCCAGCAGCTTGAATGAGGGCTCGGGCTATGGCTACACCTTC. Its protein is CASSLNEGSGYGYTF. The full variable domain, in which reference TRBV5-1 and TRBJ1-2 provide the parts outside the CDR3, is KAGVTQTPRYLIKTRGQQVTLSCSPISGHRSVSWYQQTPGQGLQFLFEYFSETQRNKGNFPGRFSGRQFSNSRSEMNVSTLELGDSALYLCASSLNEGSGYGYTFGSGTRLTVV.

This rearrangement joins TRBV30 to TRBJ1-2; 8 nucleotides line up with TRBD1. Per the germline V gene, CDR1 is GTSNPN and CDR2 is SVGIG (reference sequence). CDR3 length: 13 amino acids. This CDR3 is CARDPTGGYGYTF. The CDR3 DNA is TGTGCACGCGATCCAACAGGGGGCTATGGCTACACCTTC.

This chain links TRBV18 with TRBJ1-3; 7 nucleotides align to TRBD1. CDR1 KGHSH and CDR2 LQKENI come from the germline V gene. The V and J ends lost 5 bases and 4 bases, in that order; junction bases with no gene match: 11. The CDR3 runs to 16 residues. In DNA, the CDR3 is TGTGCCAGCTCAACAGGGGCTGCGACTGACGGAAACACCATATATTTT. This translates into CASSTGAATDGNTIYF.

J is TRBJ2-2 and V is TRBV27; 9 nucleotides line up with TRBD1. The junction had 4 bases not matched to a gene; V was cut back by 8 bases and J by 0 bases. Germline V gives CDR1 MNHEY, CDR2 SMNVEV (reference sequence). The length of the CDR3 is 15 residues. The CDR3 bases are TGTGCCAGCCGGGACAGGGATGCGAACACCGGGGAGCTGTTTTTT. This gives the protein CASRDRDANTGELFF.